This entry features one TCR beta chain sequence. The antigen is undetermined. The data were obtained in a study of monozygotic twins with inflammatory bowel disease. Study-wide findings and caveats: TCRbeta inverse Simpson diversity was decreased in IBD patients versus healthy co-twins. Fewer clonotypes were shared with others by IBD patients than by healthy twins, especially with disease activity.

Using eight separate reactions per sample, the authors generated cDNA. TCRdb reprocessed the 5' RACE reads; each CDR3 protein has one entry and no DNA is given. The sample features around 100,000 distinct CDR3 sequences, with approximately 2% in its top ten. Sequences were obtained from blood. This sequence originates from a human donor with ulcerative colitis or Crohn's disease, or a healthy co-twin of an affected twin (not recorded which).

CDR3 amino acids: CASSSIRDFNEQFF. The rearrangement links TRBV7-2 to TRBJ2-1; TCRdb calls TRBD1, which cannot be checked without DNA. CDR3 length: 14 amino acids. Looked up from germline, CDR1 is SGHTA and CDR2 is FQGNSA.